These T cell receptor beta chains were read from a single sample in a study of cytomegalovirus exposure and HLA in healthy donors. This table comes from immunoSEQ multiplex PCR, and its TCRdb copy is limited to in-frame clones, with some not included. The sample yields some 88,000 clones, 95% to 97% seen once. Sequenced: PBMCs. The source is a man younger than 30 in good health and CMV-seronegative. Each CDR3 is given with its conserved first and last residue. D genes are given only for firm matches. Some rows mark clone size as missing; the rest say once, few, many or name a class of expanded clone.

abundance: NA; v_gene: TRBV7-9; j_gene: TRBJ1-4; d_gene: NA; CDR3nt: TGTGCCAGCAGCCGAAGGTTTCCGGGAGAGTCTGGGGGGAATGAAAAACTGTTTTTT; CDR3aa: CASSRRFPGESGGNEKLFF
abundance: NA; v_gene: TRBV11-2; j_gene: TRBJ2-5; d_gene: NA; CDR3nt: TGTGCCAGCAGCTTAGTCGGCGGACTAGAGACCCAGTACTTC; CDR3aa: CASSLVGGLETQYF
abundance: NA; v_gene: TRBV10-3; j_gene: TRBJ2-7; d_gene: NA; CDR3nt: TGTGCCATCAGTGCACGGCAGGGTAGCAACGAGCAGTACTTC; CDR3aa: CAISARQGSNEQYF
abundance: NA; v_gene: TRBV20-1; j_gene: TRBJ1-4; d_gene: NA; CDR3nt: TGCAGTGCTAGTAGTTCCTTAAAACTGTTTTTT; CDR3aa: CSASSSLKLFF
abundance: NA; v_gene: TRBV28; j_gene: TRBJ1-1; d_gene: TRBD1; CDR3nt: TGTGCCAGCAGTCCCCTTACAGGGGGAGGGACTGAAGCTTTCTTT; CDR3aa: CASSPLTGGGTEAFF
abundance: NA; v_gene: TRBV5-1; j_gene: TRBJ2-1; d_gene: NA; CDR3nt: TGCGCCAGCAGCCCCGGGACACTCTCCTACAATGAGCAGTTCTTC; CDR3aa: CASSPGTLSYNEQFF
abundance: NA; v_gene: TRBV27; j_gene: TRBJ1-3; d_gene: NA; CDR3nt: TGTGCCAGCAGTTTAACCCCTGAGGGGGCTGGAAACACCATATATTTT; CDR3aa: CASSLTPEGAGNTIYF
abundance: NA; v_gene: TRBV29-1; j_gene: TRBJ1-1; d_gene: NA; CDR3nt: TGCAGCGTTGGATGGGCGCAGGGGAACACTGAAGCTTTCTTT; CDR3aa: CSVGWAQGNTEAFF
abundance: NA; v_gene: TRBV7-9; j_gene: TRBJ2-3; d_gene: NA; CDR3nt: TGTGCCAGCAGCTTAGACTTCGACACAGATACGCAGTATTTT; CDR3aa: CASSLDFDTDTQYF
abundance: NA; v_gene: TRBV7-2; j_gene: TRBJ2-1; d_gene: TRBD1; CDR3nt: TGTGCCAGCAGCCCAGGGGGCAGCCACAGCTACAATGAGCAGTTCTTC; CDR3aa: CASSPGGSHSYNEQFF
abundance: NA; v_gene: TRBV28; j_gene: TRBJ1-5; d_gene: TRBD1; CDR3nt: TGTGCCAGCCGGGGACAGAGCTATTATAGCAATCAGCCCCAGCATTTT; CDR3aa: CASRGQSYYSNQPQHF
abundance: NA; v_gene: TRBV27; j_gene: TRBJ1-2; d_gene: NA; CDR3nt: TGTGCCAGCAGTTTGCGCGCTAACTATGGCTACACCTTC; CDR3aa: CASSLRANYGYTF
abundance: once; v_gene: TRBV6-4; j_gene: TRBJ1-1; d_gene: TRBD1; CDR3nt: TGTGCCAGCAGTGTAGACAGGGCCACTGAAGCTTTCTTT; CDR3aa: CASSVDRATEAFF
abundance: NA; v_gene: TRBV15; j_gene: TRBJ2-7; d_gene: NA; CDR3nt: TGTGCCACCAGGAGAGATACAGGGCTTTCCTACGAGCAGTACTTC; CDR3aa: CATRRDTGLSYEQYF
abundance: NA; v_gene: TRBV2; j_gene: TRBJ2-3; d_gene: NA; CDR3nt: TGTGCCAGCAGTGACTGGGCAGGGACAGATACGCAGTATTTT; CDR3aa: CASSDWAGTDTQYF
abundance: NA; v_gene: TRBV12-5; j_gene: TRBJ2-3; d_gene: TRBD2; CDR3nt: TGTGCTAGTGGTTTCGGACTGACTAGCGGGAAAGAAGATACGCAGTATTTT; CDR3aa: CASGFGLTSGKEDTQYF
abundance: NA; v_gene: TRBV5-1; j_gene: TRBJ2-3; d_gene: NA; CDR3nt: TGCGCCAGCACGTTTAGCGCGGACACAGATACGCAGTATTTT; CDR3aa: CASTFSADTDTQYF
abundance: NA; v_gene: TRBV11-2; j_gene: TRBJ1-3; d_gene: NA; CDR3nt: TGTGCCAGCAGCTTAGCGGGACTTTCTGGAAACACCATATATTTT; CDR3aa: CASSLAGLSGNTIYF
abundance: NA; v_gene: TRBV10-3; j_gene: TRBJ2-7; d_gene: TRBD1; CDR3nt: TGTGCCATCAAGGACAGGGCCAGCGAGCAGTACTTC; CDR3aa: CAIKDRASEQYF
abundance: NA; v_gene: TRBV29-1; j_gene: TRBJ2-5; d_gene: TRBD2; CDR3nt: TGCAGCGTACCAGGTGGACTAGCGGGTGGCGCCCACCAAGAGACCCAGTACTTC; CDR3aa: CSVPGGLAGGAHQETQYF
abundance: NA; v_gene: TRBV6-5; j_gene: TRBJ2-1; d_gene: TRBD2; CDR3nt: TGTGCCAGCAGGACACTAGCGGGATACAATGAGCAGTTCTTC; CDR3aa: CASRTLAGYNEQFF
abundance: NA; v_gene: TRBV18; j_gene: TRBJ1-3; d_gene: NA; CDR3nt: TGTGCCAGCTCACCTGATTTGAGCTCTGGAAACACCATATATTTT; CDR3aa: CASSPDLSSGNTIYF
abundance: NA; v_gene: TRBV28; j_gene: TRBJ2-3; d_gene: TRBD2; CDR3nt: TGTGCCAGCAGTTTTAGGGACGGGAGGCCCCATTTGGATACGCAGTATTTT; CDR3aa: CASSFRDGRPHLDTQYF
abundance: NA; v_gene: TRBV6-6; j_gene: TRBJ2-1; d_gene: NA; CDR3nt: TGTGCCAGCCGGAGGGAGCTAGGGGAGCAGTTCTTC; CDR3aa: CASRRELGEQFF
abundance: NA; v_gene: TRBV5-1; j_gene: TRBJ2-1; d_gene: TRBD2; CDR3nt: TGCGCCAGCAGCTTTCTAGCGGGAGACGGTGAGCAGTTCTTC; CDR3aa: CASSFLAGDGEQFF
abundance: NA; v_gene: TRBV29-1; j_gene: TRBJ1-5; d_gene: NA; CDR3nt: TGCAGCGTTGTGAGTGGGGGCCGGGGCAATCAGCCCCAGCATTTT; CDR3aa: CSVVSGGRGNQPQHF
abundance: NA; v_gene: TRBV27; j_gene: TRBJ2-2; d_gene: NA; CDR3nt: TGTGCCAGCAGTTTTGTGGCAGAGAACACCGGGGAGCTGTTTTTT; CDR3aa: CASSFVAENTGELFF